Listed below are T cell receptor beta chains from one sample, sequenced in a study of OX40 agonist ivuxolimab in advanced cancers. Here immunoSEQ multiplex PCR was the method, and the copy in TCRdb shows in-frame clones only, minus some. The sample includes more than 65,000 clones, around 92% of them seen just once. The input for sequencing was CD4+ or CD8+ T cells sorted from blood, taken in a trial of the OX40 agonist ivuxolimab. All receptors come from an adult with an advanced solid tumor such as melanoma, head and neck, liver or kidney cancer. Both conserved end residues are part of each CDR3. Each record gives: J gene, D gene, clone size, V gene, CDR3 protein, CDR3 DNA. A D gene is named only where the DNA matches it firmly. The size entry is marked missing in some rows and otherwise reads once, few, many or a size class.

J: TRBJ2-7
D: .
size: .
V: TRBV4-1
CDR3: CASSQDTTFYEQYF
DNA: TGCGCCAGCAGCCAAGATACGACGTTCTACGAGCAGTACTTC

J: TRBJ2-3
D: .
size: .
V: TRBV9
CDR3: CASSVALRTDTQYF
DNA: TGTGCCAGCAGCGTAGCACTTCGCACAGATACGCAGTATTTT

J: TRBJ2-1
D: .
size: .
V: TRBV7-8
CDR3: CASTPGFASMMNEQFF
DNA: TGTGCCAGCACCCCCGGGTTTGCTAGCATGATGAATGAGCAGTTCTTC

J: TRBJ1-2
D: .
size: .
V: TRBV27
CDR3: CASSLLGPSTTDYGYTF
DNA: TGTGCCAGCAGTTTATTGGGCCCCAGTACGACGGACTATGGCTACACCTTC

J: TRBJ1-2
D: .
size: once
V: TRBV9
CDR3: CASSDRDTGYYGYTF
DNA: TGTGCCAGCAGCGACCGGGACACCGGATACTATGGCTACACCTTC

J: TRBJ2-1
D: .
size: .
V: TRBV19
CDR3: CASSTYNNEQFF
DNA: TGTGCCAGTAGTACGTATAACAATGAGCAGTTCTTC

J: TRBJ2-5
D: .
size: .
V: TRBV29-1
CDR3: CSAWTDTLQETQYF
DNA: TGCAGCGCGTGGACAGATACTCTCCAAGAGACCCAGTACTTC

J: TRBJ2-2
D: .
size: .
V: TRBV7-6
CDR3: CASSLGFSNTGELFF
DNA: TGTGCCAGCAGCTTAGGGTTTTCGAACACCGGGGAGCTGTTTTTT

J: TRBJ2-7
D: TRBD1
size: .
V: TRBV11-2
CDR3: CASSPGQISYEQYF
DNA: TGTGCCAGCAGCCCGGGACAGATTTCCTACGAGCAGTACTTC

J: TRBJ2-3
D: .
size: .
V: TRBV5-4
CDR3: CATHSRAMAGTTDTQYF
DNA: TGTGCCACCCATTCCCGAGCTATGGCAGGAACCACAGATACGCAGTATTTT

J: TRBJ2-7
D: .
size: .
V: TRBV7-2
CDR3: CASSLGRNYEQYF
DNA: TGTGCCAGCAGCCTAGGCCGGAACTACGAGCAGTACTTC

J: TRBJ2-2
D: .
size: .
V: TRBV4-1
CDR3: CASSQEGLNTGELFF
DNA: TGCGCCAGCAGCCAAGAGGGATTAAACACCGGGGAGCTGTTTTTT

J: TRBJ1-1
D: .
size: .
V: TRBV5-8
CDR3: CASSLVVRTEAFF
DNA: TGTGCCAGCAGCCTGGTAGTTAGGACTGAAGCTTTCTTT

J: TRBJ2-7
D: .
size: .
V: TRBV5-1
CDR3: CASSLAAIGASYEQYF
DNA: TGCGCCAGCAGCTTGGCCGCGATCGGGGCTTCCTACGAGCAGTACTTC

J: TRBJ2-7
D: .
size: .
V: TRBV6-1
CDR3: CASGSALYEQYF
DNA: TGTGCCAGCGGATCAGCCCTTTACGAGCAGTACTTC

J: TRBJ2-7
D: .
size: .
V: TRBV14
CDR3: CASSLRDVLYYEQYF
DNA: TGTGCCAGCAGCCTCCGGGACGTTCTCTACTACGAGCAGTACTTC

J: TRBJ2-1
D: .
size: .
V: TRBV27
CDR3: CASSLFRGAGNEQFF
DNA: TGTGCCAGCAGTTTATTCAGGGGGGCGGGAAATGAGCAGTTCTTC

J: TRBJ2-1
D: TRBD2
size: .
V: TRBV7-3
CDR3: CASSPIAGGYNEQFF
DNA: TGTGCCAGCAGCCCCATTGCGGGGGGGTACAATGAGCAGTTCTTC

J: TRBJ1-1
D: TRBD1
size: .
V: TRBV5-1
CDR3: CASSSTGGNTEAFF
DNA: TGCGCCAGCAGCTCTACAGGGGGGAACACTGAAGCTTTCTTT

J: TRBJ2-1
D: TRBD2
size: .
V: TRBV4-1
CDR3: CASSQESGGYNEQFF
DNA: TGCGCCAGCAGCCAAGAAAGCGGGGGCTACAATGAGCAGTTCTTC

J: TRBJ2-7
D: TRBD2
size: .
V: TRBV9
CDR3: CASSLGTRSREQYF
DNA: TGTGCCAGCAGCCTCGGGACTAGGAGTCGCGAGCAGTACTTC

J: TRBJ2-5
D: TRBD1
size: .
V: TRBV13
CDR3: CASSNRDRGQETQYF
DNA: TGTGCCAGCAGCAACCGGGACAGGGGACAAGAGACCCAGTACTTC

J: TRBJ2-7
D: .
size: .
V: TRBV4-1
CDR3: CASSQLGDEQYF
DNA: TGCGCCAGCAGCCAATTGGGGGACGAGCAGTACTTC

J: TRBJ2-7
D: TRBD1
size: .
V: TRBV5-1
CDR3: CASDAGQGRQEQYF
DNA: TGCGCCAGCGACGCGGGACAGGGACGTCAAGAGCAGTACTTC

J: TRBJ2-7
D: .
size: .
V: TRBV2
CDR3: CASSEGVPFPYEQYF
DNA: TGTGCCAGCAGTGAAGGGGTTCCGTTTCCCTACGAGCAGTACTTC

J: TRBJ2-7
D: TRBD2
size: .
V: TRBV4-1
CDR3: CASSLSGGMAGEQYF
DNA: TGCGCCAGCAGCCTTTCGGGGGGTATGGCAGGCGAGCAGTACTTC

J: TRBJ2-7
D: .
size: .
V: TRBV7-2
CDR3: CASSWAETGASGAEQYF
DNA: TGTGCCAGCAGCTGGGCCGAGACGGGGGCTTCTGGCGCCGAGCAGTACTTC

J: TRBJ2-5
D: .
size: .
V: TRBV6-5
CDR3: CASSYHEGETQYF
DNA: TGTGCCAGCAGTTACCACGAGGGTGAGACCCAGTACTTC

J: TRBJ1-5
D: TRBD1
size: .
V: TRBV11-2
CDR3: CASSFQTGDSNQPQHF
DNA: TGTGCCAGCAGCTTTCAGACAGGGGATAGCAATCAGCCCCAGCATTTT

J: TRBJ1-2
D: .
size: .
V: TRBV11-3
CDR3: CASSSTGNYGYTF
DNA: TGTGCCAGCAGCTCAACAGGGAACTATGGCTACACCTTC

J: TRBJ1-6
D: TRBD1
size: few
V: TRBV4-1
CDR3: CASSHAGGRSPLHF
DNA: TGCGCCAGCAGCCATGCAGGGGGACGTTCACCCCTCCACTTT

J: TRBJ1-1
D: .
size: .
V: TRBV4-1
CDR3: CASSPSGEWVPEAFF
DNA: TGCGCCAGCAGCCCTTCCGGGGAGTGGGTGCCTGAAGCTTTCTTT

J: TRBJ1-3
D: .
size: .
V: TRBV30
CDR3: CARSAHESGNTIYF
DNA: TGTGCCCGGAGTGCCCATGAGTCTGGAAACACCATATATTTT

J: TRBJ2-1
D: .
size: .
V: TRBV2
CDR3: CASSDNEQFF
DNA: TGTGCCAGCAGTGACAATGAGCAGTTCTTC

J: TRBJ1-4
D: TRBD1
size: .
V: TRBV27
CDR3: CASSLKGGQFNEKLFF
DNA: TGTGCCAGCAGTTTAAAAGGGGGACAGTTTAATGAAAAACTGTTTTTT

J: TRBJ2-7
D: .
size: .
V: TRBV7-9
CDR3: CASSDPTGLREQYF
DNA: TGTGCCAGCAGCGACCCCACAGGGCTCCGCGAGCAGTACTTC

J: TRBJ1-2
D: .
size: .
V: TRBV10-1
CDR3: CASSSTTHGTNRYGYTF
DNA: TGCGCCAGCAGTTCCACAACCCACGGGACAAATCGGTATGGCTACACCTTC

J: TRBJ1-6
D: .
size: .
V: TRBV4-1
CDR3: CASSQEAGENSPLHF
DNA: TGCGCCAGCAGCCAAGAGGCAGGGGAGAATTCACCCCTCCACTTT

J: TRBJ1-3
D: .
size: .
V: TRBV5-6
CDR3: CASSFGADRNSGNTIYF
DNA: TGTGCCAGCAGCTTCGGGGCCGACAGGAACTCTGGAAACACCATATATTTT

J: TRBJ2-7
D: .
size: .
V: TRBV2
CDR3: CASSELAVEDEQYF
DNA: TGTGCCAGCAGTGAACTAGCTGTTGAGGACGAGCAGTACTTC

J: TRBJ2-2
D: .
size: .
V: TRBV7-9
CDR3: CASSLPGTSTGELFF
DNA: TGTGCCAGCAGCTTACCGGGAACGAGTACCGGGGAGCTGTTTTTT

J: TRBJ1-2
D: TRBD1
size: .
V: TRBV5-5
CDR3: CASSGTGAEFYGYTF
DNA: TGTGCCAGCAGCGGAACAGGGGCCGAGTTTTATGGCTACACCTTC

J: TRBJ2-1
D: TRBD2
size: .
V: TRBV6-5
CDR3: CASSYPRTSGGDEQFF
DNA: TGTGCCAGCAGTTACCCCCGGACTAGCGGGGGGGATGAGCAGTTCTTC

J: TRBJ2-1
D: TRBD2
size: few
V: TRBV6-1
CDR3: CASSFGTSGDNEQFF
DNA: TGTGCCAGCAGTTTCGGGACTAGCGGAGACAATGAGCAGTTCTTC